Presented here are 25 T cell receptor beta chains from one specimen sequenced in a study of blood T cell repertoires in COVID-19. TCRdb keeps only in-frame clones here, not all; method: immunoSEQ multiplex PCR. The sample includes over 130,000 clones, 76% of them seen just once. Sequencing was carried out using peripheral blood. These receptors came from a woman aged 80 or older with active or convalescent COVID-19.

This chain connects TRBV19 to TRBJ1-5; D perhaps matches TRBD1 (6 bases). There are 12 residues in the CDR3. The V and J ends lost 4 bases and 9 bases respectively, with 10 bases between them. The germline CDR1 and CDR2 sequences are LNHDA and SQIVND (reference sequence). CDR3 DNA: TGTGCCAGTAGTAGTGGGGGCGCGCCCCAGCATTTT. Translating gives CASSSGGAPQHF.

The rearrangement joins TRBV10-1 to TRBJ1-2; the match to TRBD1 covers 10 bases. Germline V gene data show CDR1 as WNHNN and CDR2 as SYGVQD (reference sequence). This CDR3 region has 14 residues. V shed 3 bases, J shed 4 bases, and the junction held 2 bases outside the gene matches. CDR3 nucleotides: TGCGCCAGCAGTGATAGGACAGGGGGCTATGGCTACACCTTC. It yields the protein CASSDRTGGYGYTF.

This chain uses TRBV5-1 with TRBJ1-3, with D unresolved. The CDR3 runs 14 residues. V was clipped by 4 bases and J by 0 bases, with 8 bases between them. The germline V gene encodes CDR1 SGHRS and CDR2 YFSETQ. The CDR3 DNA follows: TGCGCCAGCAGCCCGGGGAGCTCTGGAAACACCATATATTTT. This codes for CASSPGSSGNTIYF.

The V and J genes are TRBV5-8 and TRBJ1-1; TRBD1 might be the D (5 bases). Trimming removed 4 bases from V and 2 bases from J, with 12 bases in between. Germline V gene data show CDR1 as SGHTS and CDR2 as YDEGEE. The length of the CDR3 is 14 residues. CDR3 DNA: TGTGCCAGCAGCCCCCGAAGGGGAAACACTGAAGCTTTCTTT. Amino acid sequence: CASSPRRGNTEAFF.

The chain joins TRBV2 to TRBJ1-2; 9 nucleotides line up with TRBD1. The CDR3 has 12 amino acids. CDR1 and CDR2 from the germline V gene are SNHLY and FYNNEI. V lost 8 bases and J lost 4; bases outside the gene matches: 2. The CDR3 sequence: CASEDRGYGYTF. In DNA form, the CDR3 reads TGTGCCAGCGAGGACAGGGGCTATGGCTACACCTTC.

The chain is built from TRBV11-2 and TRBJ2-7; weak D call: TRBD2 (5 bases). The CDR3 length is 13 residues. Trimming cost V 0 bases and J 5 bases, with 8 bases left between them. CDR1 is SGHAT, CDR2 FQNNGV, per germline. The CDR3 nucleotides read TGTGCCAGCAGCTTAGATCGGAGGAACGAGCAGTACTTC. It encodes CASSLDRRNEQYF.

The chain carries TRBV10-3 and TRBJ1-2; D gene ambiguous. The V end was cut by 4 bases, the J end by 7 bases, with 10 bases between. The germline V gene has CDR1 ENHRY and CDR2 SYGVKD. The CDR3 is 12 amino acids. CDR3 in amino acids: CAISGLIFGYTF. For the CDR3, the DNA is TGTGCCATCAGTGGACTTATCTTTGGCTACACCTTC.

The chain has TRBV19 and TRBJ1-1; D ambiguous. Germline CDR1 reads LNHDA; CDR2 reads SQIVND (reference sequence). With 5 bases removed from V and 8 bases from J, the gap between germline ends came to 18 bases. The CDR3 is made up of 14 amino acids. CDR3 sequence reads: CASSDPSSRQEAFF. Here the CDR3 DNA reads TGTGCCAGTAGTGACCCTAGTTCGCGTCAAGAAGCTTTCTTT. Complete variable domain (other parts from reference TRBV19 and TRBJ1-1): DGGITQSPKYLFRKEGQNVTLSCEQNLNHDAMYWYRQDPGQGLRLIYYSQIVNDFQKGDIAEGYSVSREKKESFPLTVTSAQKNPTAFYLCASSDPSSRQEAFFGQGTRLTVV.

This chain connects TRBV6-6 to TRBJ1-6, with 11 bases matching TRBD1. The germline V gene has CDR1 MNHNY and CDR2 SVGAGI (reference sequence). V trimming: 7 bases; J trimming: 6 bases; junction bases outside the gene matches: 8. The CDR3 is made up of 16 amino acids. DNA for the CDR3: TGTGCCAGCACCGGGACAGGGGGATCCAGTAATTCACCCCTCCACTTT. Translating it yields CASTGTGGSSNSPLHF.

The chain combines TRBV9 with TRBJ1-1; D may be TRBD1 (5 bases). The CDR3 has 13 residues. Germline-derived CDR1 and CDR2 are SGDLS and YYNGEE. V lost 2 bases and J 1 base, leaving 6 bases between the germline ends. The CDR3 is CASSVQGNTEAFF. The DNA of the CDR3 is TGTGCCAGCAGCGTGCAGGGGAACACTGAAGCTTTCTTT.

The CDR3 here is CASSIGGRGNTDTQYF. In nucleotides, the CDR3 is TGTGCCAGCAGCATCGGGGGGCGGGGAAACACAGATACGCAGTATTTT. The chain has TRBV5-5 and TRBJ2-3; perhaps TRBD2 as D (7 bases). The V gene lost 4 bases and the J gene lost 2 bases, with 17 bases spanning the gap. This CDR3 has 16 amino acids. Germline CDR1 SGHKS, CDR2 YYEKEE (reference sequence).

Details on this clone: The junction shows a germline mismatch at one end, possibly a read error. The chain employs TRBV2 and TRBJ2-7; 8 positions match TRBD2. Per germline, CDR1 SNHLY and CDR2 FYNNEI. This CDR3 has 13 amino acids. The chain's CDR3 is CASTEAGGGEQYF. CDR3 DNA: TGTGCCAGCACTGAAGCCGGGGGGGGCGAGCAGTACTTC.

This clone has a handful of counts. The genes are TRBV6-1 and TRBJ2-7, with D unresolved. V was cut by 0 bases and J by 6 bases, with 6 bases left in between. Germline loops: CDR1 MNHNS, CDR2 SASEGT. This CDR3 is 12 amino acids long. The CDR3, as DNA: TGTGCCAGCAGTGAAGCAGGCGGCGAGCAGTACTTC. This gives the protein CASSEAGGEQYF.

The CDR3 DNA reads as TGTGCCAGCAGCGCATTTAGCGGGGGGGCCTACGAGCAGTACTTC. Amino acid sequence: CASSAFSGGAYEQYF. This chain joins TRBV7-2 and TRBJ2-7; 11 positions agree with TRBD2. The germline V gene has CDR1 SGHTA and CDR2 FQGNSA. V trimming: 5 bases; J trimming: 2 bases; junction bases outside the gene matches: 5. The CDR3 runs 15 residues.

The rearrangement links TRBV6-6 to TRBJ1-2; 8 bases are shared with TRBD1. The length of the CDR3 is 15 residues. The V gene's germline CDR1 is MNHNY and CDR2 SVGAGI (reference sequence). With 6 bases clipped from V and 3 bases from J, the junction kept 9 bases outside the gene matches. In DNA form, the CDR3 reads TGTGCCAGCAGAGGGACAGGACCTTTTTACTATGGCTACACCTTC. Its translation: CASRGTGPFYYGYTF.

The CDR3 region is CASSWALSYEQYF. For the CDR3, the DNA is TGTGCCAGCAGCTGGGCTTTGTCCTACGAGCAGTACTTC. The chain carries TRBV11-2 and TRBJ2-7; no definite D call. The CDR3 is 13 amino acids. Germline V lookup: CDR1 SGHAT, CDR2 FQNNGV. The ends were cut back, 4 bases at V and 1 base at J, with 8 bases in the middle.

As DNA, the CDR3 is TGTGCCAGCAGCCGGGACAGGGGGCCCACTGAAGCTTTCTTT. Its translation: CASSRDRGPTEAFF. The V and J genes are TRBV6-5 and TRBJ1-1; TRBD1 matches at 12 bases. Germline V lookup: CDR1 MNHEY, CDR2 SVGAGI. V lost 6 bases and J lost 4; bases outside the gene matches: 3. The CDR3 has 14 residues.

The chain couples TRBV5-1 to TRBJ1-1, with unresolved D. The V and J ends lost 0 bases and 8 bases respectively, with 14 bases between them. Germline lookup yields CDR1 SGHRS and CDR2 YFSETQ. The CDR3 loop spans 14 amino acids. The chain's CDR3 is CASSLGGPGREAFF. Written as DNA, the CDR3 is TGCGCCAGCAGCTTGGGAGGCCCCGGGAGGGAAGCTTTCTTT.

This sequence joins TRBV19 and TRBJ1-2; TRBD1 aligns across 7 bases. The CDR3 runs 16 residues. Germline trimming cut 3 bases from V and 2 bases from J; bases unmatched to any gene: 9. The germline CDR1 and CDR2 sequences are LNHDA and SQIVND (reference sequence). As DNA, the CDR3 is TGTGCCAGTAGTATTGTCCTCGGCAGGGGGAACTATGGCTACACCTTC. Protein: CASSIVLGRGNYGYTF.

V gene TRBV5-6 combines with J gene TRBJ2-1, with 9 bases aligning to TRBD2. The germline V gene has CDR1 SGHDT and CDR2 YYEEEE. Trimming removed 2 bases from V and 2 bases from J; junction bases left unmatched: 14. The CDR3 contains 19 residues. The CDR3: CASSLPGLAQGNPYNEQFF. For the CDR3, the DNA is TGTGCCAGCAGCTTACCGGGACTAGCACAGGGGAACCCCTACAATGAGCAGTTCTTC.

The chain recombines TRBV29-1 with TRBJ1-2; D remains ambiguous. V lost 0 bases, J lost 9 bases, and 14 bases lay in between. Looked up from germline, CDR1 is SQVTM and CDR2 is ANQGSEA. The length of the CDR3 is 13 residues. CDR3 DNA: TGCAGCGTTGAAGATGGCAGGTGGGTCAGCTACACCTTC. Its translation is CSVEDGRWVSYTF.

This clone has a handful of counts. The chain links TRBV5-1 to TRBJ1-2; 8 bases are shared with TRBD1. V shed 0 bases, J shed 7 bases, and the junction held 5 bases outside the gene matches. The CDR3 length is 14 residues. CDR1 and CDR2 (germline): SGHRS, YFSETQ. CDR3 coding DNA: TGCGCCAGCAGCTTGGAGGGACAGGCCCGTGGCTACACCTTC. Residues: CASSLEGQARGYTF.

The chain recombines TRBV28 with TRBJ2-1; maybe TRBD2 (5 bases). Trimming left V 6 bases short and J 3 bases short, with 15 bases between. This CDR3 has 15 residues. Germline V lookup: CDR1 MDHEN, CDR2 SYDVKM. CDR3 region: CASSSEGWGYNEQFF. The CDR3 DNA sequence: TGTGCCAGCAGCTCCGAGGGATGGGGCTACAATGAGCAGTTCTTC.

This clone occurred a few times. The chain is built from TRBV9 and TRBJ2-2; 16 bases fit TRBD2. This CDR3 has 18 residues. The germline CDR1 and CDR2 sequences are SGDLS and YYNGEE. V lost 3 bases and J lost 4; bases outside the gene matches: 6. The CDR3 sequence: CASSAGLAGGLGTGELFF. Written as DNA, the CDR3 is TGTGCCAGCAGCGCGGGACTAGCGGGGGGGCTTGGCACCGGGGAGCTGTTTTTT.

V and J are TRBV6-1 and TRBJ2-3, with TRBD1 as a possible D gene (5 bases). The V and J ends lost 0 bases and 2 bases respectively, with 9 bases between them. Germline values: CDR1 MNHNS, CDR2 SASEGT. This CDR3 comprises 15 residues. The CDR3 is CASSEAGRDTDTQYF. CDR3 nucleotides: TGTGCCAGCAGTGAAGCTGGCAGGGACACAGATACGCAGTATTTT.